This record looks at one T cell receptor (beta chain) sequence and its context. The antigen is not known. This sample is part of a study of monozygotic twins with cystic fibrosis. V dropped 5 bases and J dropped 0 bases, with 10 bases sitting between them. The length of the CDR3 is 14 residues. Germline values: CDR1 LNHDA, CDR2 SQIVND (reference sequence). Assay used: immunoSEQ multiplex PCR; TCRdb lists only in-frame clones, some missing. The sample holds 30,000 or so clones, around 65% seen once. Overall study results and limits: Low clonality (median about 0.0095) suggested a mostly naive repertoire.

This sequence joins TRBV19 and TRBJ1-1; D gene ambiguous. Sequenced material: blood. This receptor was taken from a girl between 10 and 17 years old with cystic fibrosis. The CDR3 is CASSVSVMNTEAFF. CDR3 DNA sequence: TGTGCCAGTAGTGTCTCGGTCATGAACACTGAAGCTTTCTTT.